The 19 T cell receptor beta chains in this list originate from one sample, sequenced in a study of CD8+CD57+ T cells in acquired aplastic anemia. CD8+CD57+ cell expansion had been shown by flow cytometry in patients chosen for sequencing. Profiling that covered TCR beta VDJ and CDR3 relied on genomic DNA as its template. One entry per CDR3 protein results from TCRdb running MiXCR on the reads. This sample has about 200,000 distinct CDR3 sequences; around three fifths occur once, and the top ten carry under 60%. Sequences were obtained from sorted CD4+, CD8+, or CD8+CD57+ T cells (not recorded which) from PBMCs. Receptors were obtained from a human donor with aplastic anemia.

The rearrangement uses TRBV20-1 and TRBJ1-1, with D hard to call. CDR3 length equals 13 residues. Trimming removed 5 bases at V and 0 bases at J, with 10 bases between. Germline CDR1 and CDR2: DFQATT and SNEGSKA (reference sequence). DNA for the CDR3: TGCAGTGCTTCCCCGATCATGAACACTGAAGCTTTCTTT. It codes for CSASPIMNTEAFF.

Turning to this clonotype: One end of the junction is discordant with germline, which a read error may explain. Here the CDR3 reads CASSSASGMNTEAFF. The CDR3 coding sequence is TGTGCCAGCAGCTCGGCCAGCGGCATGAACACTGAGGCTTTCTTT. V is TRBV7-9 and J is TRBJ1-1, with no clear D. Germline lookup yields CDR1 SEHNR and CDR2 FQNEAQ (reference sequence). The CDR3 contains 15 residues.

This clonotype was recorded at least ten times. V is TRBV19 and J is TRBJ2-3, with TRBD1 identical over 11 bases. J gave up 7 bases and V 1 base, and 4 bases lay outside the gene matches. Germline loops: CDR1 LNHDA, CDR2 SQIVND (reference sequence). CDR3 length: 15 residues. The CDR3 coding sequence is TGTGCCAGTAGTATAGCAGGACAGGGGGCTTATACGCAGTATTTT. It encodes CASSIAGQGAYTQYF.

V and J are TRBV15 and TRBJ2-1; tentatively, D is TRBD1 (6 bases). Trimming cost V 5 bases and J 3 bases, with 17 bases left between them. The CDR3 extends over 16 amino acids. CDR1 and CDR2 from the germline V gene are LNHNV and YYDKDF (reference sequence). CDR3 region: CATSPARGQNYNEQFF. For the CDR3, the DNA is TGTGCCACCAGCCCGGCCAGGGGCCAGAACTACAATGAGCAGTTCTTC.

The chain couples TRBV2 to TRBJ2-3, with D uncertain. Germline V gene lookup returns CDR1 SNHLY and CDR2 FYNNEI. V dropped 3 bases and J dropped 4 bases, with 14 bases sitting between them. The CDR3 contains 15 residues. The CDR3 spells CASSDRSGVPDTQYF. The CDR3 region has the DNA TGTGCCAGCAGTGACAGGTCTGGGGTCCCAGATACGCAGTATTTT.

Notes on this clonotype: The conserved phenylalanine or tryptophan normally closing the CDR3 is absent here, so this likely arose from a read error. V and J are TRBV19 and TRBJ2-7, with 8 bases lining up with TRBD1. CDR1 is LNHDA, CDR2 SQIVND, per germline (reference sequence). V trimming: 1 base; J trimming: 3 bases; junction bases outside the gene matches: 5. The CDR3 covers 15 residues. Here the CDR3 DNA reads TGTGCCAGTAGTATAGCGACAGGGGCCAACTACGAGCAGTACTAC. Encoded protein: CASSIATGANYEQYY.

This rearrangement joins TRBV7-9 to TRBJ2-7; possible D gene TRBD2, 5 bases. This CDR3 comprises 15 residues. V lost 2 bases, J lost 5 bases, and 16 bases lay in between. Germline CDR1 SEHNR, CDR2 FQNEAQ (reference sequence). The chain's CDR3 is CASSLNAGESNEQYF. The CDR3 DNA sequence: TGTGCCAGCAGCTTAAACGCCGGGGAATCTAACGAGCAGTACTTC.

This chain uses TRBV2 with TRBJ2-5; D is possibly TRBD2 (5 bases). V lost 8 bases to trimming and J lost 7 bases, with 17 bases between them. Germline V gene data show CDR1 as SNHLY and CDR2 as FYNNEI. The length of the CDR3 is 13 residues. The CDR3 DNA reads as TGTGCCAGCCATGAGCGCCTAGAGGGGACCCAGTACTTC. This sequence encodes CASHERLEGTQYF. Based on the CDR3 plus reference TRBV2 and TRBJ2-5, the full variable domain is EPEVTQTPSHQVTQMGQEVILRCVPISNHLYFYWYRQILGQKVEFLVSFYNNEISEKSEIFDDQFSVERPDGSNFTLKIRSTKLEDSAMYFCASHERLEGTQYFGPGTRLLVL.

The genes are TRBV7-9 and TRBJ2-7; a possible D gene is TRBD2 (6 bases). This CDR3 spans 14 amino acids. Trimming removed 0 bases from V and 7 bases from J, with 13 bases in between. Germline-derived CDR1 and CDR2 are SEHNR and FQNEAQ (reference sequence). This CDR3 reads CASSLAGGTREQYF. The CDR3 DNA is TGTGCCAGCAGCTTAGCGGGGGGAACGCGAGAGCAGTACTTC.

This chain uses TRBV5-1 with TRBJ2-5; D gene unclear. Germline-derived CDR1 and CDR2 are SGHRS and YFSETQ. The CDR3 has 13 residues. V was shortened by 0 bases and J by 4 bases, with 7 bases between the two germline ends. In nucleotides, the CDR3 is TGCGCCAGCAGCTTGGAGTTACGAGAGACCCAGTACTTC. Encoded protein: CASSLELRETQYF.

The gene calls are TRBV7-8 and TRBJ2-7, with TRBD2 as a possible D gene (5 bases). The V and J ends lost 6 bases and 2 bases respectively, with 17 bases between them. Germline V gene lookup returns CDR1 SGHVS and CDR2 FQNEAQ. The CDR3 loop spans 15 amino acids. The CDR3 loop is CASSPSGLSTYEQYF. The CDR3 nucleotides read TGTGCCAGCAGTCCGTCCGGACTGAGTACCTACGAGCAGTACTTC.

This sequence joins TRBV24-1 and TRBJ2-2; 11 nucleotides align to TRBD1. Germline V gene lookup returns CDR1 KGHDR and CDR2 SFDVKD. J was trimmed by 7 bases and V by 3 bases; bases with no gene match: 6. The CDR3 runs 16 residues. This CDR3 reads CATSDRTGGRSGELFF. The CDR3, as DNA: TGTGCCACCAGTGATAGGACAGGGGGCAGAAGCGGGGAGCTGTTTTTT.

The gene calls are TRBV20-1 and TRBJ1-6; 9 bases are a match to TRBD1. The germline CDR1 and CDR2 sequences are DFQATT and SNEGSKA (reference sequence). There are 13 residues in the CDR3. J was trimmed by 6 bases and V by 6 bases; bases with no gene match: 3. In DNA, the CDR3 is TGCAGTGCACAGGGACAGGGTAATTCACCCCTCCACTTT. Amino acid sequence: CSAQGQGNSPLHF.

This clonotype was observed a single time. The rearrangement uses TRBV7-2 and TRBJ2-1; D gene uncertain. The CDR3 covers 13 residues. CDR1 SGHTA and CDR2 FQGNSA come from the germline V gene. V lost 0 bases, J lost 6 bases, and 6 bases lay in between. In DNA, the CDR3 is TGTGCCAGCAGCTTAGCGCGGTTCAATGAGCAGTTCTTC. Its protein is CASSLARFNEQFF.

This clonotype is medium-sized in the sample. The junction departs from the called germline gene at one end, perhaps through a read error. The chain's CDR3 is CASTNLRRGVLF. The DNA for the CDR3 is TGCGCCAGCACGAACCTTCGAAGGGGAGTCCTCTTC. The J gene is TRBJ2-7, the V gene TRBV10-1, with D perhaps matching TRBD1 or TRBD2 (5 bases each). This CDR3 spans 12 amino acids. CDR1 is WNHNN, CDR2 SYGVQD, per germline (reference sequence).

This clonotype was counted a few times. CDR3 sequence (DNA): TGTGCCAGCAGTGAAGAAGTCTGGGCTACCGGGGAGCTGTTTTTT. This encodes CASSEEVWATGELFF. The chain uses TRBV25-1 and TRBJ2-2; D not resolved. V was clipped by 2 bases and J by 5 bases, with 12 bases between them. Per the germline V gene, CDR1 is MGHDK and CDR2 is SYGVNS. The CDR3 has 15 amino acids.

The sample holds many counts of this clonotype. This chain connects TRBV9 to TRBJ2-1, with D perhaps TRBD1 (5 bases). Per germline, CDR1 SGDLS and CDR2 YYNGEE. The CDR3 contains 18 residues. Trimming pared 3 bases from V and 3 bases from J, leaving 22 bases between. The CDR3 region is CASSAPSVGHQDYNEQFF. CDR3 DNA sequence: TGTGCCAGCAGCGCCCCCTCAGTAGGACATCAAGACTACAATGAGCAGTTCTTC.

This clonotype was detected many times. The rearrangement links TRBV20-1 to TRBJ2-1, with TRBD2 matching 9 bases. Germline V gene sequence: CDR1 DFQATT, CDR2 SNEGSKA (reference sequence). The CDR3 has 17 residues. Unmatched junction bases numbered 12, after V lost 0 bases and J lost 6 bases. CDR3 amino acids: CSARDSRAASGANEQFF. CDR3 DNA: TGCAGTGCTAGAGATTCTCGAGCCGCTAGCGGGGCCAATGAGCAGTTCTTC.

The V call is TRBV7-3, the J call TRBJ2-1, with 10 bases identical to TRBD2. Germline CDR1 reads SGHTA; CDR2 reads FQGTGA. J lost 6 bases, V lost 3 bases, and 5 bases had no gene match. This CDR3 contains 15 residues. CDR3 sequence (DNA): TGTGCCAGCAGCTTGGCACTAGCGGGAAGCAATGAGCAGTTCTTC. Amino acids: CASSLALAGSNEQFF.